This T cell receptor (beta chain) was profiled in a study of shared clonotypes between healthy human individuals. Study in general: Researchers drew samples from two women and a few men aged 18 to 49. Each donor's CD8 memory used one plate, CD8 naive two, each CD4 subset three.

Sequencing used immunoSEQ multiplex PCR; TCRdb keeps in-frame clones, though not all of them. The data show millions of clones, around 94% seen once. This CDR3 spans 17 amino acids. In germline, CDR1 is MGHRA, CDR2 YSYEKL. V shed 4 bases and J 0 bases; nucleotides not matched to a gene: 8. The study drew all its donors from Caucasian adults living in Nashville, Tennessee. The chain is built from TRBV4-1 and TRBJ2-3; 9 bases match TRBD2. The material sequenced was naive CD4+ T cells sorted from blood. Documented subset: CD45RA+ positively selected. This receptor was identified in a man aged 18 to 29 in good health. CDR3 protein: CASSPRASGASTDTQYF. Written as DNA, the CDR3 is TGCGCCAGCAGCCCCCGTGCTAGCGGGGCTAGCACAGATACGCAGTATTTT.